The sequence of this T cell receptor beta chain was determined in a study of blood T cell repertoires in COVID-19 (dated by TCRdb to 2019 to 2021). Looking at the study overall: Samples covering the acute and convalescent phases of COVID-19 were provided by collaborators in the United States, Italy and Spain. The material from the prospective study consisted of cDNA or gDNA derived from T cells, B-cell-depleted T cells, or PBMCs. Subjects who had been exposed to COVID-19, were actively infected with it, or had recovered from it provided the deeply sampled blood TCRbeta repertoires that made up the dataset. The repertoires were made available in a free public database intended to serve as a resource for research on the immune response to SARS-CoV-2. The samples were drawn from two sources: the first 160 participants of the ongoing ImmuneRACE study, and approximately 1,300 subjects contributed by 6 global collaborators. The sample metadata nearly always contained a de-identified subject ID, COVID-19 status, age in years and sex. Where available, HLA class I and class II types were obtained from metadata supplied by the sample provider rather than from assay-based typing.

Here V drops 7 bases and J drops 8 bases, and the junction holds 15 bases not matched to any gene. Reading from cysteine to phenylalanine, the CDR3 counts 16 amino acids. Only the CDR3 DNA stays, 48 bases, in frame from base 1. The germline V gene (reference sequence) supplies CDR1 MNHEY and CDR2 SMNVEV. Concerning this clone itself: Its specific antigen is unknown. Per-base qualities were not stored, and no clone one base away is much larger.

TCRbeta CDR3 regions were amplified from genomic DNA using the immunoSEQ Assay, a bias-controlled multiplex PCR. Processing in the source paper ran as follows. Nucleated cell counts per sample were estimated from amplification of reference gene primers within the assay. Sequence reads were collapsed and filtered to measure the absolute abundance of every unique TCRbeta CDR3 rearrangement. For each sample, productive Simpson clonality was calculated by taking the square root of Simpson's diversity index across productive rearrangements. Sourced from immuneACCESS, this table was stored by TCRdb with only in-frame sequences that have V and J called. A share of the clones is absent; for the studies checked, an unresolved V gene accounts for under half, and the remainder has no known explanation. V, J and clone size were drawn from that table, and D and trimming were deduced from the DNA. This sample has some 200,000 clones in its table, and 83% of those were observed once. Of the sample, roughly 5% is held by the ten largest clones.

Study-wide findings and limitations: How much clinical and demographic metadata was included differed by source and by participant, and the metadata was provided uncurated.

Enrolling through a virtual design, the prospective study's participants ranged in age from about 18 to 100 years and lived across some 23 United States geographic areas. In the prospective study, participants were assigned to cohorts based on the clinical history participants reported in a screening survey and a study questionnaire. Exposed participants were defined as having been in contact with someone with a PCR-confirmed or clinician-diagnosed COVID-19 case within 2 weeks of study entry. Each participant in the prospective study had whole blood, serum and a nasopharyngeal or oropharyngeal swab collected by mobile phlebotomists. Participants in the prospective study had the option to provide additional blood draws and questionnaires over a roughly 2-month period. Prospective study blood samples were shipped either frozen or at room temperature before DNA extraction.

Sequencing input: PBMCs or T cells enriched from blood (not recorded which). The chain is made from TRBV27 and TRBJ1-3; 9 central nucleotides agree with TRBD1. This clonotype originated in a woman aged 45-65 years who had been exposed to COVID-19. The CDR3 has the sequence CASTTVRDRDVDTIYF. At the DNA level, the sequence is TGTGCCAGCACCACAGTCAGGGACAGGGATGTAGACACCATATATTTT.